A single sample gave rise to the 32 T cell receptor beta chains below, sequenced in a study of graft-versus-host responses after intestinal transplantation. Here immunoSEQ multiplex PCR was the method, and the copy in TCRdb shows in-frame clones only, minus some. Of around 5,200 clones in the sample, 69% were seen once. Graft specimens yielded both intraepithelial and lamina propria lymphocytes. The sample was ileum tissue, taken roughly 310 days after intestinal transplant. These TCRs come from a human patient who received an intestinal transplant, so some T cells may come from the graft donor.

The chain couples TRBV7-9 to TRBJ2-7; D is possibly TRBD1 (5 bases). V lost 5 bases, J lost 3 bases, and 20 bases lay in between. The CDR3 is 16 amino acids. Germline loops: CDR1 SEHNR, CDR2 FQNEAQ (reference sequence). The CDR3 loop reads CASSVEGHQKGYEQYF. The CDR3 DNA follows: TGTGCCAGCAGCGTCGAAGGACACCAGAAGGGCTACGAGCAGTACTTC.

This clone was found a few times. J is TRBJ1-3 and V is TRBV21-1; the table's D call, TRBD1, was not checked against the DNA. TRBV21-1 is a listed pseudogene. The CDR3 extends over 17 amino acids. CDR3 residues: CASSKGATGGSGNTIYF. The CDR3 nucleotides are TGTGCCAGCAGCAAAGGGGCGACAGGGGGTTCAGGAAACACCATATATTTT.

This sequence joins TRBV5-1 and TRBJ2-5; 8 bases fit TRBD1. In germline, CDR1 is SGHRS, CDR2 YFSETQ. V lost 5 bases, J lost 2 bases, and 8 bases stayed unmatched. The CDR3 has 15 residues. CDR3 region: CASRTGTGPQETQYF. CDR3 DNA: TGCGCCAGCAGAACCGGGACAGGCCCGCAAGAGACCCAGTACTTC.

The V gene is TRBV14, the J gene TRBJ2-1; no definite D call. Germline CDR1 is SGHDN and CDR2 is FVKESK. The CDR3 loop spans 12 amino acids. V lost 4 bases and J 6 bases, leaving 7 bases between the germline ends. The CDR3 spells CASSLLGNEQFF. The DNA for the CDR3 is TGTGCCAGCAGCCTCCTCGGCAATGAGCAGTTCTTC.

This chain links TRBV6-1 with TRBJ2-7; 12 bases line up with TRBD1. Germline loops: CDR1 MNHNS, CDR2 SASEGT. The CDR3 length is 13 residues. V shed 8 bases, J shed 4 bases, and the junction held 3 bases outside the gene matches. The CDR3 region is CASWGQGAYEQYF. The CDR3 coding sequence is TGTGCCAGCTGGGGACAGGGGGCGTACGAGCAGTACTTC.

The chain is built from TRBV5-6 and TRBJ2-5; D not certain. Per the germline V gene, CDR1 is SGHDT and CDR2 is YYEEEE. Trimming pared 0 bases from V and 4 bases from J, leaving 7 bases between. The CDR3 has 13 amino acids. This CDR3 reads CASSLGLGETQYF. The DNA for the CDR3 is TGTGCCAGCAGCTTGGGGCTCGGAGAGACCCAGTACTTC.

The gene calls are TRBV19 and TRBJ1-2; D unclear. The length of the CDR3 is 15 residues. The V and J ends lost 5 bases and 7 bases respectively, with 20 bases between them. The germline gives CDR1 LNHDA, CDR2 SQIVND (reference sequence). The CDR3 nucleotides are TGTGCCAGTAGTTCAATCACAAGTGCGGTTCCTGGCTACACCTTC. Translation: CASSSITSAVPGYTF.

The gene calls are TRBV19 and TRBJ2-1, with TRBD1 identical over 7 bases. CDR1 and CDR2 (germline): LNHDA, SQIVND (reference sequence). V lost 5 bases and J lost 8; bases outside the gene matches: 9. The CDR3 totals 14 residues. The DNA of the CDR3 is TGTGCCAGTAGTCCGGTGACAGGGCAGGATGAGCAGTTCTTC. Translated: CASSPVTGQDEQFF. Looking up the rest from reference TRBV19 and TRBJ2-1 gives the full variable domain: DGGITQSPKYLFRKEGQNVTLSCEQNLNHDAMYWYRQDPGQGLRLIYYSQIVNDFQKGDIAEGYSVSREKKESFPLTVTSAQKNPTAFYLCASSPVTGQDEQFFGPGTRLTVL.

The chain links TRBV29-1 to TRBJ2-7; no firm D call. Germline CDR1 is SQVTM and CDR2 is ANQGSEA. The CDR3 runs to 15 residues. V was trimmed by 0 bases and J by 2 bases, leaving 14 bases between them. The CDR3 loop is CSVEDPSKHPYEQYF. The CDR3 DNA is TGCAGCGTTGAAGACCCCTCCAAGCACCCCTACGAGCAGTACTTC.

This CDR3 is CASSLTVGTQYF. The CDR3 DNA reads TGTGCCAGCAGTCTGACCGTGGGGACGCAGTATTTT. V and J are TRBV6-5 and TRBJ2-3; D gene ambiguous. The CDR3 consists of 12 residues. CDR1 MNHEY and CDR2 SVGAGI come from the germline V gene. The V gene lost 5 bases and the J gene lost 9 bases, with 12 bases spanning the gap.

This sequence joins TRBV4-1 and TRBJ2-3, with D possibly TRBD1 on 5 matching bases. This CDR3 comprises 18 residues. V lost 2 bases and J 0 bases, leaving 18 bases between the germline ends. Per germline, CDR1 MGHRA and CDR2 YSYEKL. CDR3 residues: CASSQTIQGSSSTDTQYF. DNA of the CDR3: TGCGCCAGCAGCCAAACGATTCAGGGTTCTTCTAGCACAGATACGCAGTATTTT.

This chain uses TRBV6-5 with TRBJ1-3; unclear D gene. Germline assignment: CDR1 MNHEY and CDR2 SVGAGI. This CDR3 region has 13 residues. V lost 6 bases to trimming and J lost 0 bases, with 6 bases between them. CDR3 in amino acids: CASSFHSGNTIYF. CDR3 bases: TGTGCCAGCAGCTTTCACTCTGGAAACACCATATATTTT.

A word on this clone: The junction shows a germline mismatch at one end, possibly a read error. The chain has TRBV11-2 and TRBJ1-2, with D tentatively TRBD1 (5 bases). Germline values: CDR1 SGHAT, CDR2 FQNNGV. CDR3 length: 15 amino acids. The CDR3 loop is CASTLTTASNYGYTF. Written as DNA, the CDR3 is TGTGCCAGCACCTTAACGACAGCATCTAACTATGGCTACACCTTC.

The chain links TRBV5-1 to TRBJ2-7, with 7 positions matching TRBD1. The CDR3 is made up of 13 amino acids. Germline loops: CDR1 SGHRS, CDR2 YFSETQ. Trimming cost V 5 bases and J 4 bases; bases outside gene matches: 6. CDR3: CASSIGTVYEQYF. The CDR3 nucleotides are TGCGCCAGCAGTATTGGGACAGTGTACGAGCAGTACTTC.

Concerning this clone: The same CDR3 also results from other DNA sequences found in this sample. The chain recombines TRBV9 with TRBJ2-3, with 7 bases fitting TRBD2. Germline V gene sequence: CDR1 SGDLS, CDR2 YYNGEE. The CDR3 sequence is 16 residues long. J gave up 4 bases and V 0 bases, and 8 bases lay outside the gene matches. The CDR3: CASSVAGRERADTQYF. In DNA, the CDR3 is TGTGCCAGCAGCGTAGCGGGGCGGGAGAGGGCAGATACGCAGTATTTT.

The rearrangement links TRBV29-1 to TRBJ2-3; D remains unclear. CDR1 SQVTM and CDR2 ANQGSEA come from the germline V gene. This CDR3 contains 11 residues. Trimming took 4 bases from V and 3 from J, leaving 5 bases between them. The CDR3 protein is CSVVRTDTQYF. DNA for the CDR3: TGCAGCGTTGTTCGGACAGATACGCAGTATTTT.

This clone was found a few times. The V call is TRBV27, the J call TRBJ1-2, with TRBD1 matching 8 bases. V was pared by 8 bases and J by 7 bases, with 12 bases of the junction left unmatched. CDR3 length: 14 residues. Germline values: CDR1 MNHEY, CDR2 SMNVEV (reference sequence). CDR3 amino acids: CASAELTGVAGYTF. In DNA, the CDR3 is TGTGCCAGCGCGGAATTGACAGGGGTGGCTGGCTACACCTTC.

The sample holds a few counts of this clone. The V gene is TRBV5-6, the J gene TRBJ2-7; D is perhaps TRBD1 or TRBD2 (6 bases each). V lost 4 bases to trimming and J lost 3 bases, with 20 bases between them. The CDR3 covers 16 residues. The germline V gene has CDR1 SGHDT and CDR2 YYEEEE. Here the CDR3 DNA reads TGTGCCAGCAGCCGACGCCCCTCCGGGGGCCTCTACGAGCAGTACTTC. This codes for CASSRRPSGGLYEQYF.

Details on this clone: A junction boundary mismatches the germline segment, possibly from a read error. The chain carries TRBV20-1 and TRBJ2-5; possibly TRBD2 for D (5 bases). The CDR3 is made up of 11 amino acids. Germline lookup yields CDR1 DFQATT and CDR2 SNEGSKA (reference sequence). The DNA of the CDR3 is TGCAGTACTAGGCGAAGGGAGACCCAGTACTTC. Amino acids: CSTRRRETQYF.

The gene calls are TRBV9 and TRBJ2-1; D unresolved. This CDR3 comprises 13 residues. Trimming stripped 5 bases from V and 0 bases from J, with 6 bases between. Germline lookup yields CDR1 SGDLS and CDR2 YYNGEE. CDR3 protein: CASSLSSYNEQFF. CDR3 in DNA: TGTGCCAGCAGTCTCAGCTCCTACAATGAGCAGTTCTTC.

This clone was detected a few times. This chain's CDR3 is CAPRGDNSPLHF. DNA for the CDR3: TGTGCCCCCCGGGGGGACAATTCACCCCTCCACTTT. The rearrangement uses TRBV19 and TRBJ1-6; the D gene is possibly TRBD1 (5 bases). This CDR3 region has 12 residues. Between the trimmed V and J ends, which lost 11 bases and 7 bases, there was a span of 12 bases. Germline-derived CDR1 and CDR2 are LNHDA and SQIVND (reference sequence).

The J gene is TRBJ2-7, the V gene TRBV5-1, with 7 bases identical to TRBD1. Germline V gene lookup returns CDR1 SGHRS and CDR2 YFSETQ. This CDR3 contains 16 residues. Trimming cost V 0 bases and J 1 base; bases outside gene matches: 7. The DNA of the CDR3 is TGCGCCAGCAGCTTGGTCGAGACAGGGACATCCTACGAGCAGTACTTC. It yields the protein CASSLVETGTSYEQYF.

The V gene is TRBV29-1, the J gene TRBJ2-3; 13 nucleotides line up with TRBD2. V shed 4 bases and J 1 base; nucleotides not matched to a gene: 8. CDR1 SQVTM and CDR2 ANQGSEA come from the germline V gene. This CDR3 has 17 residues. The CDR3 coding sequence is TGCAGCGTTGGACTAGCGGGAGGCTGGGGCCGCACAGATACGCAGTATTTT. Translated, it gives CSVGLAGGWGRTDTQYF.

This clone was seen only once. The chain couples TRBV5-1 to TRBJ1-1, with TRBD1 matching over 7 bases. The length of the CDR3 is 14 residues. Trimming cost V 0 bases and J 5 bases; bases outside gene matches: 4. Germline V lookup: CDR1 SGHRS, CDR2 YFSETQ. Here the CDR3 reads CASSLGQGGTEAFF. CDR3 in DNA: TGCGCCAGCAGCTTGGGGCAGGGGGGTACTGAAGCTTTCTTT.

The chain links TRBV4-2 to TRBJ2-5; TRBD2 agrees at 9 bases. With 4 bases clipped from V and 3 bases from J, the junction kept 6 bases outside the gene matches. Germline V gene sequence: CDR1 LGHNA, CDR2 YNFKEQ. The CDR3 totals 15 residues. The CDR3 sequence is CASSPQASGKETQYF. The CDR3 DNA reads TGTGCCAGCAGCCCCCAAGCTAGCGGGAAAGAGACCCAGTACTTC.

This chain links TRBV7-2 with TRBJ2-7; D may match TRBD1 or TRBD2 (5 bases each). V was clipped by 5 bases and J by 3 bases, with 14 bases between them. The CDR3 has 14 residues. Germline V gene data show CDR1 as SGHTA and CDR2 as FQGNSA. In DNA form, the CDR3 reads TGTGCCAGCAGCACTAGGGACGGACGCTACGAGCAGTACTTC. As protein: CASSTRDGRYEQYF.

V is TRBV15 and J is TRBJ2-1, with a tentative D call TRBD1 (6 bases). Between the trimmed V and J ends, which lost 9 bases and 0 bases, there was a span of 12 bases. The CDR3 is made up of 14 amino acids. Germline-derived CDR1 and CDR2 are LNHNV and YYDKDF (reference sequence). Here the CDR3 DNA reads TGTGCCACTAACGAGGGGGACTCCTACAATGAGCAGTTCTTC. Translated, it gives CATNEGDSYNEQFF. Combining the CDR3 with reference TRBV15 and TRBJ2-1 gives the whole variable domain DAMVIQNPRYQVTQFGKPVTLSCSQTLNHNVMYWYQQKSSQAPKLLFHYYDKDFNNEADTPDNFQSRRPNTSFCFLDIRSPGLGDTAMYLCATNEGDSYNEQFFGPGTRLTVL.

The chain carries TRBV12-5 and TRBJ2-2, with 7 bases fitting TRBD2. This CDR3 has 16 amino acids. From germline, CDR1 is LGHNT and CDR2 FRNRAP. V lost 1 base, J lost 0 bases, and 2 bases stayed unmatched. DNA of the CDR3: TGTGCTAGTGGTTTGGCTAGCGGCCCGAACACCGGGGAGCTGTTTTTT. Translated, it gives CASGLASGPNTGELFF.

The chain uses TRBV4-1 and TRBJ1-2; D is uncertain. This CDR3 is 14 amino acids long. V was shortened by 0 bases and J by 0 bases, with 5 bases between the two germline ends. Germline values: CDR1 MGHRA, CDR2 YSYEKL. The CDR3 nucleotides are TGCGCCAGCAGCCAAGACCGTGCTAACTATGGCTACACCTTC. It encodes CASSQDRANYGYTF.

This chain links TRBV5-8 with TRBJ1-1, with D possibly matching TRBD1 (5 bases). Per the germline V gene, CDR1 is SGHTS and CDR2 is YDEGEE. V shed 0 bases and J shed 3 bases, with 18 bases lying between them. CDR3 size: 17 residues. The CDR3 sequence is CASSLGPHKGGDTEAFF. The CDR3 region has the DNA TGTGCCAGCAGCTTGGGGCCCCATAAGGGAGGGGACACTGAAGCTTTCTTT.

In this sample, this clone turned up once. The chain is built from TRBV2 and TRBJ2-6, with D hard to call. The CDR3 runs 17 residues. V dropped 4 bases and J dropped 0 bases, with 13 bases sitting between them. CDR1 is SNHLY and CDR2 is FYNNEI in the germline V gene. CDR3 protein: CASSGGLIRSGANVLTF. In DNA form, the CDR3 reads TGTGCCAGCAGTGGGGGATTGATACGCTCTGGGGCCAACGTCCTGACTTTC.

This clone was counted once. The chain couples TRBV1 to TRBJ2-7; the table names TRBD2, a call not compared with the DNA. TRBV1 is a pseudogene segment. CDR3 length: 17 residues. CDR3 protein: CTSSQDGEREGFYEQYF. In DNA form, the CDR3 reads TGCACCAGCAGCCAAGACGGGGAGCGGGAGGGGTTCTACGAGCAGTACTTC.